Listed here are 8 T cell receptor beta chains from one sample, sequenced in a study of identical twins. MiXCR, run by TCRdb on the 5' RACE reads, gives a single entry per CDR3 protein. Of roughly 710,000 distinct CDR3 sequences listed, around 6% are singletons. Sequenced input: naive T cells sorted from blood. The source is a man aged 18 to 30 in good health.

This clonotype showed up just a few times. CDR3 sequence (DNA): TGCGCCAGCAGGACTGGGGGAGACAATGAGCAGTTCTTC. Translation: CASRTGGDNEQFF. The V call is TRBV5-1, the J call TRBJ2-1; D might be TRBD1 or TRBD2, each matching 5 bases. With 5 bases removed from V and 5 bases from J, the gap between germline ends came to 11 bases. CDR1 and CDR2 from the germline V gene are SGHRS and YFSETQ. CDR3 length: 13 amino acids.

This clonotype was counted many times. The chain is built from TRBV12-3 or TRBV12-4 and TRBJ2-2; D ambiguous. The CDR3 totals 14 residues. V dropped 1 base and J dropped 2 bases, with 5 bases sitting between them. The CDR3 DNA is TGTGCCAGCAGTTTAGGCTACAACACCGGGGAGCTGTTTTTT. It translates to CASSLGYNTGELFF.

This clonotype came up many times. This chain joins TRBV7-2 and TRBJ2-3; 10 nucleotides align to TRBD1. The CDR3 consists of 16 residues. From germline, CDR1 is SGHTA and CDR2 FQGNSA. The V gene end was trimmed by 4 bases and the J gene end by 3 bases; junction bases not matched to a gene: 7. CDR3 sequence reads: CASSYRTGGRTDTQYF. The CDR3 bases are TGTGCCAGCAGCTACAGGACAGGGGGGAGGACAGATACGCAGTATTTT. The full variable domain, in which reference TRBV7-2 and TRBJ2-3 provide the parts outside the CDR3, is GAGVSQSPSNKVTEKGKDVELRCDPISGHTALYWYRQSLGQGLEFLIYFQGNSAPDKSGLPSDRFSAERTGGSVSTLTIQRTQQEDSAVYLCASSYRTGGRTDTQYFGPGTRLTVL.

This clonotype was counted a few times. The gene calls are TRBV6-2 or TRBV6-3 and TRBJ1-2, with D perhaps matching TRBD1 (6 bases). Germline assignment: CDR1 MNHEY and CDR2 SVGEGT. The CDR3 has 15 amino acids. V lost 2 bases and J lost 2, with 12 bases in between. CDR3 amino acids: CASSYMSTGNYGYTF. In DNA, the CDR3 is TGTGCCAGCAGTTACATGTCTACAGGGAACTATGGCTACACCTTC.

A few counts support this clonotype. The CDR3 is CASSLDRGGWETQYF. CDR3 nucleotides: TGTGCCAGCTCACTGGACAGGGGCGGTTGGGAGACCCAGTACTTC. This chain joins TRBV18 and TRBJ2-5; TRBD1 matches at 9 bases. CDR3 size: 15 residues. The junction had 8 bases not matched to a gene; V was cut back by 4 bases and J by 5 bases. CDR1 is KGHSH and CDR2 is LQKENI in the germline V gene.

In this sample, this clonotype turned up a few times. This chain connects TRBV15 to TRBJ1-1; D is ambiguous. V was clipped by 0 bases and J by 5 bases, with 13 bases between them. The V gene's germline CDR1 is LNHNV and CDR2 YYDKDF (reference sequence). This CDR3 is built from 15 residues. The CDR3 here is CATSRDYLGKTEAFF. The CDR3 DNA reads TGTGCCACCAGCAGAGATTATTTAGGAAAAACTGAAGCTTTCTTT.

This clonotype was detected a few times. This chain connects TRBV6-2 or TRBV6-3 to TRBJ2-7; a possible D gene is TRBD1 (6 bases). CDR3 length: 15 residues. V shed 7 bases and J shed 2 bases, with 18 bases lying between them. CDR1 is MNHEY and CDR2 is SVGEGT in the germline V gene. CDR3 sequence reads: CASTLDRIYTYEQYF. In DNA, the CDR3 is TGTGCCAGCACTTTGGACAGAATTTATACCTACGAGCAGTACTTC.

The chain uses TRBV24-1 and TRBJ1-1, with 7 bases lining up with TRBD1. The CDR3 consists of 14 residues. J lost 11 bases, V lost 3 bases, and 11 bases had no gene match. Germline CDR1 KGHDR, CDR2 SFDVKD. CDR3 region: CATSDPTGQKGAFF. DNA of the CDR3: TGTGCCACCAGTGATCCGACAGGGCAAAAGGGGGCTTTCTTT.